The clone carrying this TCR beta chain appeared once. Isolated RNA was reverse transcribed into cDNA used as the sequencing template. The repertoire was sequenced with immunoSEQ multiplex PCR; TCRdb's copy has only in-frame clones and lacks some. The sample carries around 150,000 clones, around 62% recorded once. This entry is derived from a study of CD8+ T cells in alopecia areata. The ends lost 6 bases at V and 6 bases at J; junction bases unmatched: 5. From germline, CDR1 is MNHEY and CDR2 SMNVEV (reference sequence). CDR3 length equals 12 residues. The sample comprised CD8+ T cells sorted from blood. This TCR came from a human donor in good health. The rearrangement uses TRBV27 and TRBJ2-7; 7 nucleotides agree with TRBD1. The CDR3 region is CASRKTGTEQYF. The CDR3 nucleotides read TGTGCCAGCAGAAAGACAGGGACCGAGCAGTACTTC.